This TCR beta chain was captured by sequencing in a study of T cell changes during pregnancy in multiple sclerosis. Trimming pared 3 bases from V and 3 bases from J, leaving 13 bases between. The CDR3 length is 15 residues. Germline CDR1 and CDR2: MGHDK and SYGVNS. Measured with immunoSEQ multiplex PCR; TCRdb has only the in-frame clones, and not every one. The repertoire consists of tens of thousands of clones, with 75% to 90% occurring once and the leading ten covering approximately 0.58%. The sequence derives from a female donor with multiple sclerosis, enrolled in a pregnancy study. The genes are TRBV25-1 and TRBJ2-3; TRBD2 is a possible D gene (7 bases). The sequencing used CD4+ T cells from peripheral blood mononuclear cells, collected in the first trimester of pregnancy. In DNA, the CDR3 is TGTGCCAGCAGTGACGGGGGGCATAGGACAGATACGCAGTATTTT. Protein product: CASSDGGHRTDTQYF.